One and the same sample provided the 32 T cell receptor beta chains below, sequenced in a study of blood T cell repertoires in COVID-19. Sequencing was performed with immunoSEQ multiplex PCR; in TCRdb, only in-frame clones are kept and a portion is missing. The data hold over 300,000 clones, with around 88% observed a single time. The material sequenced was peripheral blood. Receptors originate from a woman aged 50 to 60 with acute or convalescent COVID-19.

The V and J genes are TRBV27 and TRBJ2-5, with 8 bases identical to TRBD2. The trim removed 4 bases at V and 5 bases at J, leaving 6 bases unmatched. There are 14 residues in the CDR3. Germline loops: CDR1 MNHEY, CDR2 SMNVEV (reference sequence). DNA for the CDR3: TGTGCCAGCAGTTCCCGGGGGGGAGCGGAGACCCAGTACTTC. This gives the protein CASSSRGGAETQYF.

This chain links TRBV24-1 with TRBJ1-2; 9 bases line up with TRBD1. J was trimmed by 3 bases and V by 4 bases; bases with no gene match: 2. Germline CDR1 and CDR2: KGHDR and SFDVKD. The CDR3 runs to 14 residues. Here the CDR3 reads CATSDRQGDYGYTF. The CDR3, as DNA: TGTGCCACCAGTGACAGACAGGGGGACTATGGCTACACCTTC.

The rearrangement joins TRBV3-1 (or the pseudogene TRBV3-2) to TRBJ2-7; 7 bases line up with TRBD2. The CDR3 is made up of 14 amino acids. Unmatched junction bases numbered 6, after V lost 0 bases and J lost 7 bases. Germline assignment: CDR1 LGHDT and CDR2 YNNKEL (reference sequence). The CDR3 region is CASSQEASGREQYF. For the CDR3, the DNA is TGTGCCAGCAGCCAAGAGGCTAGCGGTAGGGAGCAGTACTTC.

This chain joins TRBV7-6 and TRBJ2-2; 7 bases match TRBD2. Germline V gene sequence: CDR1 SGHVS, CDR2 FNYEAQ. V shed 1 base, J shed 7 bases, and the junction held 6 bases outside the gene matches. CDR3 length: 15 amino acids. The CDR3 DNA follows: TGTGCCAGCAGCTTAGTTGTCGGGAGGCTCGGGGAGCTGTTTTTT. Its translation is CASSLVVGRLGELFF.

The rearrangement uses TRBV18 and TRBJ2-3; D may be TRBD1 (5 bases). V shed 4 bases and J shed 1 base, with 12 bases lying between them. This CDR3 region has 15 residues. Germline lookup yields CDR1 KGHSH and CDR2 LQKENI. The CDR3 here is CASSLAGPRTDTQYF. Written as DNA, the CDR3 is TGTGCCAGCTCACTTGCAGGGCCCCGCACAGATACGCAGTATTTT.

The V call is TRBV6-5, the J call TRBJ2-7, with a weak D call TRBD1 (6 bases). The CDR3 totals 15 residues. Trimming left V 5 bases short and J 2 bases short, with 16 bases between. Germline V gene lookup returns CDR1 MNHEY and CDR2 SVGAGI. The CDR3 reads CASSPTIQGTYEQYF. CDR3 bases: TGTGCCAGCAGTCCGACGATACAGGGTACCTACGAGCAGTACTTC.

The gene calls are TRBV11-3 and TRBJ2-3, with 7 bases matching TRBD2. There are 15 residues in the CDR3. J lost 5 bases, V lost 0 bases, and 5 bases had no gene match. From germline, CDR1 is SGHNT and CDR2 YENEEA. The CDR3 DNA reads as TGTGCCAGCAGCTTAGATGGGCAGCGGGGAGATACGCAGTATTTT. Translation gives CASSLDGQRGDTQYF.

The CDR3 coding sequence is TGTGCCAGCAGCCTACCGGGACAGTCTGGAAACACCATATATTTT. As protein: CASSLPGQSGNTIYF. The J gene is TRBJ1-3, the V gene TRBV5-5, with 7 bases matching TRBD1. The V and J ends lost 4 bases and 1 base, in that order; junction bases with no gene match: 5. Germline-derived CDR1 and CDR2 are SGHKS and YYEKEE (reference sequence). This CDR3 is 15 amino acids long.

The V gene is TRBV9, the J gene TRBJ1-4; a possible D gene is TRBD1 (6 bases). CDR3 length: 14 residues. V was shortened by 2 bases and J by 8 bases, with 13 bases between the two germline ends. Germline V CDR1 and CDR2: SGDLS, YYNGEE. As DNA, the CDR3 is TGTGCCAGCAGCGTGGGGCAGGGGAACGAAAAACTGTTTTTT. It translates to CASSVGQGNEKLFF.

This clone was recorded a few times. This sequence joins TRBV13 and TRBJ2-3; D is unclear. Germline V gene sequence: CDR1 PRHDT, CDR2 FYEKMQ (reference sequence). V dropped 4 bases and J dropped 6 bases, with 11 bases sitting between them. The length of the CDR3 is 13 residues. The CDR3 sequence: CASSSYPKDTQYF. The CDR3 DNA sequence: TGTGCCAGCAGCTCCTACCCCAAGGATACGCAGTATTTT.

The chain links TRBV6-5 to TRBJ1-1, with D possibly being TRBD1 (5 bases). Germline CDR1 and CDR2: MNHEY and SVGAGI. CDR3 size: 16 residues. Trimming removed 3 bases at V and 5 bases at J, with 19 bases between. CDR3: CASSYWTTAQGTEAFF. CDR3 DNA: TGTGCCAGCAGTTATTGGACAACGGCACAAGGAACTGAAGCTTTCTTT.

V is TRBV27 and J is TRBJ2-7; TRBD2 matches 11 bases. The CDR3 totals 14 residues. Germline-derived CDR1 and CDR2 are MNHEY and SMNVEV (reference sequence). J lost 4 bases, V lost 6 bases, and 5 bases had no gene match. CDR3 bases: TGTGCCAGCAGGGTAGCGGGAGGGACATACGAGCAGTACTTC. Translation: CASRVAGGTYEQYF.

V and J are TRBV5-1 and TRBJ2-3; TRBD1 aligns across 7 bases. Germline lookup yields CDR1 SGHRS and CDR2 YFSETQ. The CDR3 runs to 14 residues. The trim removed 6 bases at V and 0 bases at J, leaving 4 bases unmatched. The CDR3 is CASNRDSSTDTQYF. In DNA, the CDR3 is TGCGCCAGCAACCGGGACAGTAGCACAGATACGCAGTATTTT.

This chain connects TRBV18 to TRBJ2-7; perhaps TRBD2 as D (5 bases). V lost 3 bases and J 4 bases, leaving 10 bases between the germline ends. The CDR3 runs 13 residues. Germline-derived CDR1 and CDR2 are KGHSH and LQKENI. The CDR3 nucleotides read TGTGCCAGCTCACCTCCTAGCAAATACGAGCAGTACTTC. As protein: CASSPPSKYEQYF.

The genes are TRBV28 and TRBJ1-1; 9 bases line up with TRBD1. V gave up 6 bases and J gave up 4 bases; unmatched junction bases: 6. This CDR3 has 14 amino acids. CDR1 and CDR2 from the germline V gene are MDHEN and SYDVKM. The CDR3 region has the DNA TGTGCCAGCAGGGCTGACAGGGGGTTCACTGAAGCTTTCTTT. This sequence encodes CASRADRGFTEAFF.

The CDR3 DNA is TGTGCCAGCAGCCCCCGGGGATCGGGCACTAGCAATCAGCCCCAGCATTTT. This gives the protein CASSPRGSGTSNQPQHF. The genes are TRBV6-2 or TRBV6-3 and TRBJ1-5; D unclear. CDR1 is MNHEY and CDR2 is SVGEGT in the germline V gene. The CDR3 extends over 17 amino acids. The ends were cut back, 6 bases at V and 0 bases at J, with 18 bases in the middle.

The DNA for the CDR3 is TGCGCCAGCAGCACCAGAGGGACAGGGAGTCCCCGCGAGCAGTACTTC. Translation: CASSTRGTGSPREQYF. The rearrangement links TRBV5-1 to TRBJ2-7; 9 bases align to TRBD1. Looked up from germline, CDR1 is SGHRS and CDR2 is YFSETQ. The CDR3 runs 16 residues. Trimming took 4 bases from V and 6 from J; bases not matched to a gene: 14.

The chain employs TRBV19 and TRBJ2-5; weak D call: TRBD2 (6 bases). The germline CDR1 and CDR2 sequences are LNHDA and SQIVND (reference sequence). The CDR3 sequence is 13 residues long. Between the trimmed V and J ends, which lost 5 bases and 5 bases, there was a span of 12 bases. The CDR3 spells CASSGVGGETQYF. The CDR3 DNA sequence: TGTGCCAGTAGTGGGGTTGGGGGGGAGACCCAGTACTTC.

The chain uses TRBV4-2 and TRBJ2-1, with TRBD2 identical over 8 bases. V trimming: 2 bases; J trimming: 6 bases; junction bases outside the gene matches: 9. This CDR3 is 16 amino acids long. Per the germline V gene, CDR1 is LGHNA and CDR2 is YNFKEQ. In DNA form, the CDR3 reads TGTGCCAGCAGCCAATCTGGCCGCGGGGGGTTCAATGAGCAGTTCTTC. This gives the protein CASSQSGRGGFNEQFF.

CDR3 region: CASSYSTFSGNTIYF. In DNA, the CDR3 is TGTGCCAGCAGTTACTCGACATTCTCTGGAAACACCATATATTTT. This chain links TRBV6-5 with TRBJ1-3; D unclear. Germline CDR1 reads MNHEY; CDR2 reads SVGAGI. CDR3 size: 15 residues. The V end was cut by 0 bases, the J end by 0 bases, with 6 bases between.

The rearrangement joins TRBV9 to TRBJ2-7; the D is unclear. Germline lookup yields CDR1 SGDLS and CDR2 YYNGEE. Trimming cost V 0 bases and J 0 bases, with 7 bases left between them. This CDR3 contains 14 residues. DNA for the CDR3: TGTGCCAGCAGCGTAGGCTGGAGCTCCTACGAGCAGTACTTC. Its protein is CASSVGWSSYEQYF.

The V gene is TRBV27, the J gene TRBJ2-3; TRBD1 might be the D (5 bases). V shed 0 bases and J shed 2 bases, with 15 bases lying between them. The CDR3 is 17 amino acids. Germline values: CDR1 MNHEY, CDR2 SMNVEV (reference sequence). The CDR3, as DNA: TGTGCCAGCAGTTTATCGATTATAGGGGCCTTCACAGATACGCAGTATTTT. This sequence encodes CASSLSIIGAFTDTQYF.

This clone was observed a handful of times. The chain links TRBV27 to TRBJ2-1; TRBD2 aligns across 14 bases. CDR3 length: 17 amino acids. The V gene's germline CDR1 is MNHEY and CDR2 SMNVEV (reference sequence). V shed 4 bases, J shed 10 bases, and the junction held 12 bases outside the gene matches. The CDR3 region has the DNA TGTGCCAGCAGTTCGACTAGCGGGAGGGTTCTCCCCTGGGAGCAGTTCTTC. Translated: CASSSTSGRVLPWEQFF.

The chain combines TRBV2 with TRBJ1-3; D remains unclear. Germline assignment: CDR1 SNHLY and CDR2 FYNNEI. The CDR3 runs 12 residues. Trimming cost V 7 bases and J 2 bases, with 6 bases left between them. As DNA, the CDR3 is TGTGCCAGCAATACAGCTGGAAACACCATATATTTT. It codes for CASNTAGNTIYF.

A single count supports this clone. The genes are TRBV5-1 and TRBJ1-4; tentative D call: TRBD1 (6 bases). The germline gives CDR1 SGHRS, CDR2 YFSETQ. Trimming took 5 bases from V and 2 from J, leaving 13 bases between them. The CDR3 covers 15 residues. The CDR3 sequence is CASRPPQGTNEKLFF. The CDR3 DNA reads TGCGCCAGCAGACCTCCTCAGGGGACTAATGAAAAACTGTTTTTT. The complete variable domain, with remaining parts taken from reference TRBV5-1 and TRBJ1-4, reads KAGVTQTPRYLIKTRGQQVTLSCSPISGHRSVSWYQQTPGQGLQFLFEYFSETQRNKGNFPGRFSGRQFSNSRSEMNVSTLELGDSALYLCASRPPQGTNEKLFFGSGTQLSVL.

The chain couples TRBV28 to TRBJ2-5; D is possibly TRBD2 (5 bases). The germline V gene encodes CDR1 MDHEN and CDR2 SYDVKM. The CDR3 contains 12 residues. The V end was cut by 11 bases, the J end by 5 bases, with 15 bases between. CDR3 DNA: TGTGCCTCAGACGATCGAGGGGAGACCCAGTACTTC. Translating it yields CASDDRGETQYF. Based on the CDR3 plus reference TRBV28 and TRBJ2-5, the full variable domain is DVKVTQSSRYLVKRTGEKVFLECVQDMDHENMFWYRQDPGLGLRLIYFSYDVKMKEKGDIPEGYSVSREKKERFSLILESASTNQTSMYLCASDDRGETQYFGPGTRLLVL.

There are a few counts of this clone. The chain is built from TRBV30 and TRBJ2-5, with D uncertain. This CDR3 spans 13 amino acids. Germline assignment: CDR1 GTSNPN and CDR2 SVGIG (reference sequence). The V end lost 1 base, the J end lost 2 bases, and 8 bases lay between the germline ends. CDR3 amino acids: CAWSESLQETQYF. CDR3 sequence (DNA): TGTGCCTGGAGTGAAAGCTTACAAGAGACCCAGTACTTC.

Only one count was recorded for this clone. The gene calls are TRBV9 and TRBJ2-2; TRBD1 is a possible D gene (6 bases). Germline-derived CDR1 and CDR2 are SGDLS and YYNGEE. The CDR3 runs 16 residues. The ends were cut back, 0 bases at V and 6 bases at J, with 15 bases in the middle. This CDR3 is CASSVVQGRGAGELFF. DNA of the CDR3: TGTGCCAGCAGCGTAGTCCAGGGGAGAGGAGCCGGGGAGCTGTTTTTT.

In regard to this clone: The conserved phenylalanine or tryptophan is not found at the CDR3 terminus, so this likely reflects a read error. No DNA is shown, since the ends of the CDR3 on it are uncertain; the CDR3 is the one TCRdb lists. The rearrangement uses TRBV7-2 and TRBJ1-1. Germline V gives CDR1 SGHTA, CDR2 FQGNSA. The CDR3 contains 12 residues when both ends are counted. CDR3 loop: CASSLPGEKLSM.

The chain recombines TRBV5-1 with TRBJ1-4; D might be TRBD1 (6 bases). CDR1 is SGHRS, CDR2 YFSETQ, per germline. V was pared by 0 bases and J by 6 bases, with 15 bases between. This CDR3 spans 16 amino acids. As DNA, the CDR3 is TGCGCCAGCAGCTTGGCCACGGGGGGGCTAGATGAAAAACTGTTTTTT. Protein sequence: CASSLATGGLDEKLFF.

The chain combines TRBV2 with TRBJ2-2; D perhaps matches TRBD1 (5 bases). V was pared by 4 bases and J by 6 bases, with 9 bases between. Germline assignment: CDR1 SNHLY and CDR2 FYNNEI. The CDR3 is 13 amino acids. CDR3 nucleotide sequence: TGTGCCAGCAGTGTCCAGGGATCCGGGGAGCTGTTTTTT. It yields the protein CASSVQGSGELFF. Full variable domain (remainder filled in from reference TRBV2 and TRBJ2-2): EPEVTQTPSHQVTQMGQEVILRCVPISNHLYFYWYRQILGQKVEFLVSFYNNEISEKSEIFDDQFSVERPDGSNFTLKIRSTKLEDSAMYFCASSVQGSGELFFGEGSRLTVL.

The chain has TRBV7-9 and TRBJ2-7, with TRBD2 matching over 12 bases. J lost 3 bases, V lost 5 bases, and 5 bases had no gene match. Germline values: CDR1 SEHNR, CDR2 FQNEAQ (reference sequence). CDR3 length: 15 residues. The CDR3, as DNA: TGTGCCAGCAGCCAAACTAGCGGGAGGTTCTACGAGCAGTACTTC. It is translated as CASSQTSGRFYEQYF.